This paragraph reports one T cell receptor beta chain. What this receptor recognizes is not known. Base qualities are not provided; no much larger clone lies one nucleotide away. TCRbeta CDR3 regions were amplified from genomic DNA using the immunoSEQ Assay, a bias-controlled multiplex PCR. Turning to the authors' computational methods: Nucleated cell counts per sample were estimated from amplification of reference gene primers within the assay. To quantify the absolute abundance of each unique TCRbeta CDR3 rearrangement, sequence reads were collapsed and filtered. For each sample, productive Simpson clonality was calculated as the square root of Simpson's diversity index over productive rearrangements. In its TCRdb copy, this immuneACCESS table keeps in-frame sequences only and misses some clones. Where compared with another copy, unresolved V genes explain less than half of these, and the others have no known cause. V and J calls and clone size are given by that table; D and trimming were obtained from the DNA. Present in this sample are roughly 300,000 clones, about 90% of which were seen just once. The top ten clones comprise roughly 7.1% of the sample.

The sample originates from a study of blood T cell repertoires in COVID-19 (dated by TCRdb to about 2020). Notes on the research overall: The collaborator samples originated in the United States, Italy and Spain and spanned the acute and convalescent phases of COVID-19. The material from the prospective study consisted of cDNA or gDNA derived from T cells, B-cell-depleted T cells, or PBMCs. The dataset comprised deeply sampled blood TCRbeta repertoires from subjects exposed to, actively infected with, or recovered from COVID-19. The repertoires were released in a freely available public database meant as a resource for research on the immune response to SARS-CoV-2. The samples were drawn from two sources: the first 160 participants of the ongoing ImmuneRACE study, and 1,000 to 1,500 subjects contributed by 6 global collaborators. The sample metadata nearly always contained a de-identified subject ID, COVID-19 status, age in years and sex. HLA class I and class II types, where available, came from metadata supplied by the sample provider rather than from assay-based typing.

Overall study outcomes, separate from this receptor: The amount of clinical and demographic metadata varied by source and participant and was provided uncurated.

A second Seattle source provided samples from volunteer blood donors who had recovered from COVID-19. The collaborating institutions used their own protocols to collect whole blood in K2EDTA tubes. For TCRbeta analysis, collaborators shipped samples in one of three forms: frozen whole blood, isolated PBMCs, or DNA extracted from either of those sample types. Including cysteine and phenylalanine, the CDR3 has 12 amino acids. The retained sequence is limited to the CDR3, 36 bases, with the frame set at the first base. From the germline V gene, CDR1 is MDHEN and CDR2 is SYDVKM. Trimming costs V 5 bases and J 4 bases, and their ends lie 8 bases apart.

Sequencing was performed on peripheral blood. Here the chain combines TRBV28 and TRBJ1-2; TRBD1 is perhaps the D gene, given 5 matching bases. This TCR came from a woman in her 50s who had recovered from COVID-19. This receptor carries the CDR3 CASSARGYGYTF. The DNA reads TGTGCCAGCAGTGCAAGGGGCTATGGCTACACCTTC.